The 3 T cell receptor beta chains listed next were all sequenced from one sample in a study of CXCR3-negative and CXCR3-positive naive CD8 T cells. It was by 5' RACE with UMI labels that the TRB cDNA libraries were prepared. Reanalyzing the 5' RACE reads, TCRdb keeps one entry per CDR3 protein, without DNA. This sample lists over 100,000 distinct CDR3 sequences; its ten largest clones have 0.35% to 0.4%. These TCRs' antigens remain unknown. Study-wide results and limits: TRB CDR3s were more hydrophobic in CXCR3-positive than in CXCR3-negative naive cells.

Sequences were obtained from naive CXCR3+ CD8+ T cells from blood. Subset reported: CD45RO-CCR7+CD27+CD95- naive CD8+ T cells expressing CXCR3 (TNR3+). The receptors here all came from a human donor in good health. Some clones in this sample may be carry-over from other donors' samples.

The chain employs TRBV3-1 and TRBJ2-3. CDR1 and CDR2 (germline): LGHDT, YNNKEL (reference sequence). This CDR3 region has 15 residues. Here the CDR3 reads CASSQHRDGADTQYF.

The chain links TRBV29-1 to TRBJ1-2; TCRdb reports TRBD1, a call that lacks DNA to check it against. Per the germline V gene, CDR1 is SQVTM and CDR2 is ANQGSEA. The CDR3 is made up of 15 amino acids. This CDR3 reads CSVEDSGRGYSGYTF.

The chain is built from TRBV7-8 and TRBJ2-1. This CDR3 spans 14 amino acids. Germline CDR1 and CDR2: SGHVS and FQNEAQ. CDR3 loop: CASSFLFSGNEQFF.